This T cell receptor (beta chain) was sequenced during a study of long-term antiretroviral therapy in people with HIV. The V end lost 2 bases, the J end lost 6 bases, and 6 bases lay between the germline ends. This CDR3 contains 12 residues. CDR1 is SGHNT and CDR2 is YENEEA in the germline V gene. This clone came up once. They ran version v3.0 of the immunoSEQ assay at survey level. Target depth was roughly 35,000-55,000 T-cell genomes per sample. Profiling relied on immunoSEQ multiplex PCR, and the TCRdb table lists in-frame clones only, not all of them. The sample carries fewer than 40,000 clones, 94% recorded once.

The chain employs TRBV11-3 and TRBJ2-3; D gene ambiguous. The specimen was unsorted PBMCs, collected approximately 5 years after starting antiretroviral therapy. This sequence originates from a woman in her forties or fifties with HIV. CDR3 sequence: CASSLNHDTQYF. The CDR3 coding sequence is TGTGCCAGCAGCTTAAACCACGATACGCAGTATTTT.